The 25 T cell receptor beta chains presented below share a single source sample, sequenced in a study of shared clonotypes between healthy human individuals. The method was immunoSEQ multiplex PCR; TCRdb's version includes in-frame clones alone and lacks a portion of them. This table holds some 1 million clones, more than 65% found once. The sequencing sample was made of memory CD4+ T cells sorted from blood. As to subset: CD45RA-negative fraction. Receptors originate from a man aged 18 to 29 in good health.

This clone appeared once. V usage is TRBV19 and J usage is TRBJ1-5; D ambiguous. CDR3 size: 14 residues. The germline V gene encodes CDR1 LNHDA and CDR2 SQIVND (reference sequence). Between the trimmed V and J ends, which lost 3 bases and 0 bases, there was a span of 6 bases. The CDR3 region is CASSISGSNQPQHF. CDR3 nucleotide sequence: TGTGCCAGTAGTATCAGTGGTAGCAATCAGCCCCAGCATTTT.

There are many counts of this clone. In DNA form, the CDR3 reads TGTGCCAGCAGTCCCCTGTCGAGCGGGAGCGCAGATACGCAGTATTTT. It codes for CASSPLSSGSADTQYF. The genes are TRBV27 and TRBJ2-3; 8 bases map to TRBD2. The V segment lost 5 bases and the J segment 4 bases; nucleotides outside the gene matches: 11. The CDR3 sequence is 16 residues long. Germline V gives CDR1 MNHEY, CDR2 SMNVEV (reference sequence).

J is TRBJ2-5 and V is TRBV4-1; D remains ambiguous. The CDR3 extends over 15 amino acids. The V and J ends lost 1 base and 2 bases respectively, with 11 bases between them. CDR1 MGHRA and CDR2 YSYEKL come from the germline V gene. The CDR3 DNA reads as TGCGCCAGCAGCCAAGGCCGGAACGGACAAGAGACCCAGTACTTC. It specifies CASSQGRNGQETQYF.

The CDR3 loop is CASRHSSSYEQYF. The CDR3 DNA is TGTGCTAGCAGACACAGTAGCTCCTACGAGCAGTACTTC. This rearrangement joins TRBV12-5 to TRBJ2-7; D gene uncertain. CDR3 size: 13 residues. Deletions cut 9 bases from V and 0 bases from J, with 12 bases between. Germline CDR1 is LGHNT and CDR2 is FRNRAP. Filled out from reference TRBV12-5 and TRBJ2-7, the complete variable domain reads DARVTQTPRHKVTEMGQEVTMRCQPILGHNTVFWYRQTMMQGLELLAYFRNRAPLDDSGMPKDRFSAEMPDATLATLKIQPSEPRDSAVYFCASRHSSSYEQYFGPGTRLTVT.

On this clone itself: The sample holds other DNA sequences that translate to the same CDR3. The CDR3 DNA follows: TGTGCCTGGAGTGGTGGGCAGGGCTCCTACAATGAGCAGTTCTTC. It is translated as CAWSGGQGSYNEQFF. The chain couples TRBV30 to TRBJ2-1, with D maybe TRBD1 (5 bases). V gave up 1 base and J gave up 0 bases, with 10 bases separating them. There are 15 residues in the CDR3. CDR1 and CDR2 (germline): GTSNPN, SVGIG (reference sequence).

This clone appeared once. The J gene is TRBJ1-5, the V gene TRBV6-5; D is ambiguous. Trimming took 3 bases from V and 1 from J, leaving 7 bases between them. Germline loops: CDR1 MNHEY, CDR2 SVGAGI. The CDR3 has 14 residues. CDR3 DNA sequence: TGTGCCAGCAGTTATGATCGGAGCAATCAGCCCCAGCATTTT. It is translated as CASSYDRSNQPQHF.

This rearrangement joins TRBV7-9 to TRBJ2-2, with D perhaps matching TRBD1 or TRBD2 (6 bases each). The germline V gene has CDR1 SEHNR and CDR2 FQNEAQ (reference sequence). The CDR3 covers 17 residues. Trimming shortened V by 4 bases and J by 7 bases, and 22 bases separated the two germline ends. Written as DNA, the CDR3 is TGTGCCAGCAGCTCCCCTCGGGGGCGAAGTTATAGCGGGGAGCTGTTTTTT. Amino acids: CASSSPRGRSYSGELFF.

This clone has more than one count but fewer than ten. This rearrangement joins TRBV29-1 to TRBJ2-1; maybe TRBD1 (6 bases). Germline-derived CDR1 and CDR2 are SQVTM and ANQGSEA. This CDR3 is built from 12 residues. V lost 4 bases to trimming and J lost 7 bases, with 11 bases between them. CDR3 region: CSVGQGKNEQFF. For the CDR3, the DNA is TGCAGCGTTGGGCAGGGGAAGAATGAGCAGTTCTTC.

The genes are TRBV29-1 and TRBJ2-7; D might be TRBD2 (6 bases). The germline V gene has CDR1 SQVTM and CDR2 ANQGSEA. This CDR3 is built from 15 residues. V lost 7 bases, J lost 0 bases, and 19 bases lay in between. DNA for the CDR3: TGCAGCGGAGAGATAGAAGCGGGTAGCTCCTACGAGCAGTACTTC. Its translation is CSGEIEAGSSYEQYF.

The chain links TRBV6-5 to TRBJ2-2; either TRBD1 or TRBD2 may supply D (5 bases each). Trimming cost V 6 bases and J 4 bases, with 9 bases left between them. The CDR3 spans 13 residues. Germline CDR1 is MNHEY and CDR2 is SVGAGI. The CDR3 DNA is TGTGCCAGCAGAGAGGGGAGCACCGGGGAGCTGTTTTTT. The encoded protein is CASREGSTGELFF.

The chain links TRBV4-2 to TRBJ2-1; TRBD2 matches at 10 bases. This CDR3 is 16 amino acids long. Per germline, CDR1 LGHNA and CDR2 YNFKEQ. The ends lost 0 bases at V and 9 bases at J; junction bases unmatched: 8. Here the CDR3 DNA reads TGTGCCAGCAGCCAAGATTGGACTAGCGGATCTGTTGAGCAGTTCTTC. This sequence encodes CASSQDWTSGSVEQFF.

The chain joins TRBV12-5 to TRBJ2-2, with 10 bases aligning to TRBD2. The CDR3 covers 24 residues. V lost 0 bases, J lost 6 bases, and 28 bases stayed unmatched. Germline CDR1 is LGHNT and CDR2 is FRNRAP. CDR3 sequence reads: CASGLVPSGRYDPNVPQWPGELFF. The CDR3 nucleotides are TGTGCTAGTGGTTTGGTACCTAGCGGGAGATATGATCCCAACGTCCCTCAATGGCCCGGGGAGCTGTTTTTT.

The rearrangement joins TRBV28 to TRBJ1-1; 9 positions agree with TRBD1. Per germline, CDR1 MDHEN and CDR2 SYDVKM. The CDR3 totals 15 residues. The trim removed 5 bases at V and 3 bases at J, leaving 7 bases unmatched. CDR3 region: CASSGTGSGDTEAFF. The CDR3 nucleotides are TGTGCCAGCAGTGGGACAGGGAGCGGAGACACTGAAGCTTTCTTT.

CDR3 loop: CASSLVGGRETQYF. DNA of the CDR3: TGTGCCAGCAGCTTAGTAGGCGGGAGAGAGACCCAGTACTTC. The genes are TRBV7-6 and TRBJ2-5; 7 nucleotides match TRBD2. CDR3 length: 14 amino acids. The junction had 3 bases not matched to a gene; V was cut back by 1 base and J by 4 bases. Germline V CDR1 and CDR2: SGHVS, FNYEAQ.

J is TRBJ2-3 and V is TRBV7-2, with D possibly called TRBD1 or TRBD2 (5 bases each). Germline V gene sequence: CDR1 SGHTA, CDR2 FQGNSA. Trimming shortened V by 6 bases and J by 1 base, and 8 bases separated the two germline ends. The CDR3 has 13 residues. CDR3 coding DNA: TGTGCCAGCAGACGGGACGGCACAGATACGCAGTATTTT. It encodes CASRRDGTDTQYF.

This clone was observed once. The V call is TRBV7-2, the J call TRBJ2-7, with D possibly called TRBD1 or TRBD2 (5 bases each). There are 13 residues in the CDR3. Per the germline V gene, CDR1 is SGHTA and CDR2 is FQGNSA. Trimming removed 2 bases at V and 3 bases at J, with 8 bases between. CDR3 DNA sequence: TGTGCCAGCAGCTTAAATGGGGGCTACGAGCAGTACTTC. Translation: CASSLNGGYEQYF.

With regard to this clone: The sample contains more than one DNA sequence encoding this CDR3. The gene calls are TRBV7-2 and TRBJ1-5, with unresolved D. The CDR3 consists of 12 residues. The V end was cut by 2 bases, the J end by 4 bases, with 3 bases between. Germline-derived CDR1 and CDR2 are SGHTA and FQGNSA. CDR3 nucleotides: TGTGCCAGCAGCTTACCGAATCAGCCCCAGCATTTT. Translating gives CASSLPNQPQHF.

This rearrangement joins TRBV5-8 to TRBJ1-2, with D uncertain. CDR3 size: 20 residues. Germline values: CDR1 SGHTS, CDR2 YDEGEE. The ends were cut back, 0 bases at V and 4 bases at J, with 28 bases in the middle. CDR3 protein: CASSLAHDEGGNREVYGYTF. The CDR3 DNA follows: TGTGCCAGCAGCTTGGCCCACGATGAGGGAGGGAACCGGGAAGTCTATGGCTACACCTTC.

The V call is TRBV6-6, the J call TRBJ1-6; no firm D call. Germline V gene data show CDR1 as MNHNY and CDR2 as SVGAGI (reference sequence). This CDR3 has 11 amino acids. Trimming pared 5 bases from V and 7 bases from J, leaving 3 bases between. In DNA, the CDR3 is TGTGCCAGCAGTGGCAATTCACCCCTCCACTTT. Translating gives CASSGNSPLHF.

This clone was seen a few times. The rearrangement uses TRBV15 and TRBJ1-2; D is ambiguous. Germline CDR1 reads LNHNV; CDR2 reads YYDKDF (reference sequence). The CDR3 has 13 amino acids. V lost 5 bases and J lost 8, with 15 bases in between. CDR3: CATSAARAGGYTF. CDR3 nucleotides: TGTGCCACCAGCGCCGCACGGGCGGGAGGCTACACCTTC.

This chain joins TRBV6-1 and TRBJ1-1, with 7 bases matching TRBD1. With 6 bases clipped from V and 5 bases from J, the junction kept 9 bases outside the gene matches. Germline-derived CDR1 and CDR2 are MNHNS and SASEGT. This CDR3 is built from 14 residues. CDR3 amino acids: CASRQSGGATEAFF. The DNA of the CDR3 is TGTGCCAGCAGGCAATCAGGGGGTGCAACTGAAGCTTTCTTT.

This sequence joins TRBV4-1 and TRBJ2-5; 14 nucleotides match TRBD2. V trimming: 0 bases; J trimming: 7 bases; junction bases outside the gene matches: 7. Germline V CDR1 and CDR2: MGHRA, YSYEKL. CDR3 length: 17 amino acids. CDR3 DNA: TGCGCCAGCAGCCAAGATGGGACTAGCGGGGGACCAGGGACCCAGTACTTC. Protein: CASSQDGTSGGPGTQYF.

A few counts support this clone. The genes are TRBV5-1 and TRBJ2-2; 9 bases fit TRBD1. The germline gives CDR1 SGHRS, CDR2 YFSETQ. The V gene end was trimmed by 3 bases and the J gene end by 5 bases; junction bases not matched to a gene: 8. The CDR3 is made up of 16 amino acids. The CDR3 region has the DNA TGCGCCAGCAGCTCACCGGGACAGGGCCCTACCGGGGAGCTGTTTTTT. Translated: CASSSPGQGPTGELFF.

As concerns this clone: The sample has other DNA sequences that encode this CDR3 too. The chain couples TRBV5-4 to TRBJ1-1; no clear D. V shed 2 bases and J shed 0 bases, with 8 bases lying between them. There are 14 residues in the CDR3. Germline lookup yields CDR1 SGHNT and CDR2 YYREEE (reference sequence). The CDR3 DNA is TGTGCCAGCAGCTTCTGGACGTTGAACACTGAAGCTTTCTTT. Translation: CASSFWTLNTEAFF.

The chain combines TRBV5-1 with TRBJ2-5; no reliable D call. V lost 4 bases, J lost 2 bases, and 15 bases lay in between. CDR3 length: 15 amino acids. Germline V gene lookup returns CDR1 SGHRS and CDR2 YFSETQ. The CDR3 region is CASSPLIGGQETQYF. DNA for the CDR3: TGCGCCAGCAGCCCCCTAATTGGTGGACAAGAGACCCAGTACTTC.